The present TCR beta chain was sequenced within a study of monozygotic twins with inflammatory bowel disease. Study conclusions and caveats: The analysis did not separate different T cell subtypes. Lower TCRbeta diversity (inverse Simpson) was seen in IBD patients than in healthy co-twins.

The CDR3 runs 12 residues. Germline V gene sequence: CDR1 DFQATT, CDR2 SNEGSKA (reference sequence). For each CDR3 protein, TCRdb gives one entry from its re-call of the 5' RACE reads, without DNA. Its table records some 150,000 distinct CDR3 sequences. As regards this clonotype: Its specificity is not known.

The authors drew over 2 ml of blood from each donor. This clonotype originated in a human donor with ulcerative colitis or Crohn's disease, or a healthy co-twin of an affected twin (not recorded which). Specimen: blood. The chain combines TRBV20-1 with TRBJ2-7; TCRdb's D call of TRBD2 is untestable without DNA. The CDR3: CSAKGITYEQYF.